The rows below give T cell receptor beta chains drawn from one sample of a study of cytomegalovirus exposure and HLA in healthy donors. The protocol was immunoSEQ multiplex PCR, while the TCRdb copy is restricted to in-frame clones and leaves out a portion. The sample includes over 150,000 clones, roughly 80% of them seen just once. Sequenced: PBMCs. The receptors derive from a woman in her thirties in good health and CMV-seropositive. Both conserved end residues are part of each CDR3. The D gene is left open where the match is weak. Not every row has a clone size; where given, it reads once, few, many or a size class.

length: 16; J: TRBJ1-1; V: TRBV9; size: few; D: -; DNA: TGTGCCAGCAGCGCCGGCGCGGGGGGGATGAACACTGAAGCTTTCTTT; CDR3: CASSAGAGGMNTEAFF
length: 15; J: TRBJ2-7; V: TRBV2; size: -; D: -; DNA: TGTGCCAGCAGTGATTCACGCAGCGGCCTGGGCGAGCAGTACTTC; CDR3: CASSDSRSGLGEQYF
length: 15; J: TRBJ1-1; V: TRBV5-6; size: -; D: -; DNA: TGTGCCAGCAGCTTTTTCCCAGCTACGGGAATTAAAGCTTTCTTT; CDR3: CASSFFPATGIKAFF
length: 18; J: TRBJ2-4; V: TRBV7-9; size: -; D: -; DNA: TGTGCCAGCAGCTTAGGAGCCGCGGGGGCCCTAGCCAAAAACATTCAGTACTTC; CDR3: CASSLGAAGALAKNIQYF
length: 13; J: TRBJ1-2; V: TRBV7-9; size: -; D: TRBD1; DNA: TGTGCCAGCAGCTTAGGACAGGGGGATGGCTACACCTTC; CDR3: CASSLGQGDGYTF
length: 19; J: TRBJ2-2; V: TRBV7-3; size: -; D: TRBD2; DNA: TGTGCCAGCAGCTTAACGTCGACTAGCGGGGGGCCGGGCACCGGGGAGCTGTTTTTT; CDR3: CASSLTSTSGGPGTGELFF
length: 17; J: TRBJ2-3; V: TRBV4-3; size: -; D: -; DNA: TGCGCCAGCAGCCAAGAAGCCGGAACGGGGTTGAAGGATACGCAGTATTTT; CDR3: CASSQEAGTGLKDTQYF
length: 14; J: TRBJ2-1; V: TRBV18; size: -; D: -; DNA: TGTGCCAGCTCACCAAGGACAGCCAACAATGAGCAGTTCTTC; CDR3: CASSPRTANNEQFF
length: 13; J: TRBJ1-2; V: TRBV28; size: -; D: TRBD1; DNA: TGTGCCAGCAGTTTTCTTACAGGGGCGCCCTACACCTTC; CDR3: CASSFLTGAPYTF
length: 14; J: TRBJ2-1; V: TRBV7-7; size: many; D: -; DNA: TGTGCCAGCAGCCCTAGCAGTGGGTACAATGAGCAGTTCTTC; CDR3: CASSPSSGYNEQFF
length: 15; J: TRBJ1-2; V: TRBV7-8; size: -; D: -; DNA: TGTGCCAGCAGCTTAAAGCGGGGTGGGGTCTATGGCTACACCTTC; CDR3: CASSLKRGGVYGYTF
length: 15; J: TRBJ1-2; V: TRBV6-5; size: few; D: -; DNA: TGTGCCAGCAGCACCCTATGGACAGCGAACTATGGCTACACCTTC; CDR3: CASSTLWTANYGYTF
length: 14; J: TRBJ1-5; V: TRBV19; size: -; D: -; DNA: TGTGCCAGTAGTACAGGGGTGGGCAATCAGCCCCAGCATTTT; CDR3: CASSTGVGNQPQHF
length: 15; J: TRBJ2-1; V: TRBV2; size: -; D: TRBD2; DNA: TGTGCCAGCAGTGAATATAGCGGGGTGTTAAATGAGCAGTTCTTC; CDR3: CASSEYSGVLNEQFF
length: 13; J: TRBJ1-2; V: TRBV7-8; size: -; D: -; DNA: TGTGCCAGCAGCTTAGGGGGCAGGGCTGGCTACACCTTC; CDR3: CASSLGGRAGYTF
length: 14; J: TRBJ2-1; V: TRBV7-3; size: -; D: TRBD1; DNA: TGTGCCAGCAGCTTGTCCCGGGACAGGGACGAGCAGTTCTTC; CDR3: CASSLSRDRDEQFF
length: 13; J: TRBJ1-1; V: TRBV5-1; size: -; D: -; DNA: TGCGCCAGCAGCCTCAACTATGGGACTGAAGCTTTCTTT; CDR3: CASSLNYGTEAFF
length: 16; J: TRBJ2-5; V: TRBV4-3; size: -; D: -; DNA: TGCGCCAGCAGCCAGCAACCTCGGGACACCCAAGAGACCCAGTACTTC; CDR3: CASSQQPRDTQETQYF
length: 12; J: TRBJ1-1; V: TRBV11-2; size: -; D: TRBD1; DNA: TGTGCCAGCAGCCCGACAGGGACTGAAGCTTTCTTT; CDR3: CASSPTGTEAFF
length: 16; J: TRBJ1-3; V: TRBV15; size: -; D: -; DNA: TGTGCCACCAGCAGGGGAGTCCCTTTCTCTGGAAACACCATATATTTT; CDR3: CATSRGVPFSGNTIYF
length: 15; J: TRBJ2-3; V: TRBV4-3; size: -; D: -; DNA: TGCGCCAGCAGCCAAGTGGCTAGCTGGGTGGATACGCAGTATTTT; CDR3: CASSQVASWVDTQYF
length: 14; J: TRBJ2-3; V: TRBV7-3; size: -; D: TRBD2; DNA: TGTGCCAGCAGCCGCGGGGGTAGCACAGATACGCAGTATTTT; CDR3: CASSRGGSTDTQYF
length: 13; J: TRBJ2-5; V: TRBV7-3; size: once; D: TRBD2; DNA: TGTGCCAGCAGTCGCTCCGGGGGGGAGACCCAGTACTTC; CDR3: CASSRSGGETQYF
length: 18; J: TRBJ1-1; V: TRBV27; size: -; D: TRBD1; DNA: TGTGCCAGCAGTTTATGGGCGGTAATGGGGACAGGGGACACTGAAGCTTTCTTT; CDR3: CASSLWAVMGTGDTEAFF
length: 18; J: TRBJ2-2; V: TRBV25-1; size: few; D: TRBD2; DNA: TGTGCCAGCAGTGAATATGCTCTAGCGGGGGGATGGACCGGGGAGCTGTTTTTT; CDR3: CASSEYALAGGWTGELFF
length: 16; J: TRBJ2-7; V: TRBV19; size: -; D: -; DNA: TGTGCCAGTAGTATAGATCCCGGGACACCAACCTACGAGCAGTACTTC; CDR3: CASSIDPGTPTYEQYF
length: 15; J: TRBJ1-3; V: TRBV16; size: -; D: -; DNA: TGTGCCAGCAGCCTACCAGGAGGGGAGCGAAACACCATATATTTT; CDR3: CASSLPGGERNTIYF
length: 11; J: TRBJ1-5; V: TRBV19; size: -; D: -; DNA: TGTGCCAGTAGTTCCCGACAGGCCCAGCATTTT; CDR3: CASSSRQAQHF
length: 17; J: TRBJ1-2; V: TRBV7-6; size: -; D: TRBD1; DNA: TGTGCCAGCAGCCTAACACAGGGGTCCGCGATTACGGATGGCTACACCTTC; CDR3: CASSLTQGSAITDGYTF
length: 14; J: TRBJ2-5; V: TRBV5-6; size: -; D: -; DNA: TGTGCCAGCAGCCTGACAGGACTGGGGGAGACCCAGTACTTC; CDR3: CASSLTGLGETQYF
length: 14; J: TRBJ1-1; V: TRBV7-5; size: -; D: -; DNA: TGTGCCAGAAGCTTAGGGCAGGGGGACACTGAAGCTTTCTTT; CDR3: CARSLGQGDTEAFF
length: 15; J: TRBJ2-1; V: TRBV5-1; size: -; D: TRBD2; DNA: TGCGCCAGCAGCTCGCTAGCGGGGGCGTACAATGAGCAGTTCTTC; CDR3: CASSSLAGAYNEQFF
length: 15; J: TRBJ2-3; V: TRBV5-4; size: once; D: TRBD1; DNA: TGTGCCAGCAGCTTAAAGACAGGGGGCACAGATACGCAGTATTTT; CDR3: CASSLKTGGTDTQYF
length: 14; J: TRBJ1-3; V: TRBV2; size: -; D: TRBD1; DNA: TGTGCCAGCAGGGGATTGGGACAGGGAAACACCATATATTTT; CDR3: CASRGLGQGNTIYF
length: 14; J: TRBJ2-1; V: TRBV30; size: -; D: TRBD2; DNA: TGTGCCTGGATCGCGGGGGGATCCTACAATGAGCAGTTCTTC; CDR3: CAWIAGGSYNEQFF
length: 14; J: TRBJ1-1; V: TRBV7-9; size: once; D: TRBD1; DNA: TGTGCCAGCAGGTCCGCAGGGGGCAACACTGAAGCTTTCTTT; CDR3: CASRSAGGNTEAFF
length: 14; J: TRBJ1-5; V: TRBV13; size: -; D: -; DNA: TGTGCCAGCAGCTACACGGGTAGCAATCAGCCCCAGCATTTT; CDR3: CASSYTGSNQPQHF